A single sample is the source of the 6 T cell receptor beta chains below, sequenced in a study of cytomegalovirus exposure and HLA in healthy donors. It was with 60 Vbeta and 13 Jbeta primers that the PCR ran. The table came from immunoSEQ multiplex PCR; TCRdb's copy has only in-frame clones and leaves some out. The sample lists some 95,000 clones, 60% to 85% occurring once. Material for sequencing was PBMCs. The receptors come from a man between 45 and 60 years old in good health and CMV-seropositive.

Written as DNA, the CDR3 is TGTGCCAGCAGCCAAGATCTACCCGGTACGCAGTATTTT. Translated, it gives CASSQDLPGTQYF. The rearrangement joins TRBV4-2 to TRBJ2-3; no definite D call. CDR3 length: 13 amino acids. Trimming took off 0 bases at V and 8 bases at J, with 9 bases between the two ends. The germline CDR1 and CDR2 sequences are LGHNA and YNFKEQ.

J is TRBJ2-5 and V is TRBV28; 9 nucleotides agree with TRBD1. The CDR3 is 13 residues long. Germline CDR1 MDHEN, CDR2 SYDVKM. With 10 bases clipped from V and 3 bases from J, the junction kept 6 bases outside the gene matches. CDR3 residues: CATAQGAEETQYF. DNA for the CDR3: TGTGCCACCGCACAGGGGGCTGAAGAGACCCAGTACTTC.

The genes are TRBV9 and TRBJ2-4; a possible D gene is TRBD2 (5 bases). V was shortened by 0 bases and J by 8 bases, with 12 bases between the two germline ends. This CDR3 has 14 amino acids. The germline V gene has CDR1 SGDLS and CDR2 YYNGEE. DNA for the CDR3: TGTGCCAGCAGCGTAGACGGGGAAGGAGACATTCAGTACTTC. Amino acids: CASSVDGEGDIQYF.

The J gene is TRBJ1-2, the V gene TRBV4-3; D possibly corresponds to TRBD1 (6 bases). V was pared by 0 bases and J by 4 bases, with 18 bases between. Germline assignment: CDR1 LGHNA and CDR2 YSLEER. The length of the CDR3 is 17 residues. CDR3 sequence reads: CASSQDHFGGGSYGYTF. In DNA form, the CDR3 reads TGCGCCAGCAGCCAAGATCATTTCGGGGGGGGCTCCTATGGCTACACCTTC.

The V call is TRBV11-2, the J call TRBJ1-5, with D unclear. Germline lookup yields CDR1 SGHAT and CDR2 FQNNGV. The CDR3 length is 13 residues. The ends were cut back, 5 bases at V and 5 bases at J, with 10 bases in the middle. CDR3 loop: CASSVSLDQPQHF. DNA for the CDR3: TGTGCCAGCAGCGTCAGCCTAGATCAGCCCCAGCATTTT.

The rearrangement joins TRBV6-5 to TRBJ1-5, with D uncertain. V gave up 4 bases and J gave up 5 bases, with 9 bases separating them. In germline, CDR1 is MNHEY, CDR2 SVGAGI. CDR3 length equals 13 residues. CDR3 bases: TGTGCCAGCAGTTCTGTCGGTGATCAGCCCCAGCATTTT. Residues: CASSSVGDQPQHF.